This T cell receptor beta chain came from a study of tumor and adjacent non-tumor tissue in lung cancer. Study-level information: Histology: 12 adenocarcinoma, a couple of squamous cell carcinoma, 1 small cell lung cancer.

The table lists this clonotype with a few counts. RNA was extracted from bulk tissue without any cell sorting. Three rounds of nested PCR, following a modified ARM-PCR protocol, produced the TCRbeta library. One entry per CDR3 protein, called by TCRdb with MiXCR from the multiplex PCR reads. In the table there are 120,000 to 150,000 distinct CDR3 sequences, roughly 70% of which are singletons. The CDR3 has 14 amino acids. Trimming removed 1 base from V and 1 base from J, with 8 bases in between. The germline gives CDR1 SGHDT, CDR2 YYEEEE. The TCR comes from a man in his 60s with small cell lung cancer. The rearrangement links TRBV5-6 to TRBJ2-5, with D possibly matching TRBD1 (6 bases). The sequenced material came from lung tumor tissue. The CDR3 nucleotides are TGTGCCAGCAGCTTGCAGGGGACCCAAGAGACCCAGTACTTC. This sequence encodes CASSLQGTQETQYF.